Here is one T cell receptor (beta chain) with its context. The data originate from a study of blood T cell repertoires in COVID-19. Germline V gives CDR1 MNHEY, CDR2 SVGEGT. The junction had 5 bases not matched to a gene; V was cut back by 2 bases and J by 0 bases. The CDR3 covers 19 residues. In the original processing: Amplification from reference gene primers served as the basis for estimated nucleated cell counts. The protocol was immunoSEQ multiplex PCR, while the TCRdb copy is restricted to in-frame clones and leaves out a portion. V and J calls plus clone size are reproduced from that table; the DNA served to infer D and trimming. This sample yields about 190,000 clones, of which 88% are seen a single time; approximately 4.5% belongs to the top ten.

The chain is built from TRBV6-2 or TRBV6-3 and TRBJ2-1; 15 positions match TRBD2. Specimen: peripheral blood. The clonotype originates from a human donor in a cohort sampled during active COVID-19. CDR3 loop: CASSYLGLAGGDSYNEQFF. The CDR3 coding sequence is TGTGCCAGCAGTTACCTCGGACTAGCGGGGGGGGACTCCTACAATGAGCAGTTCTTC.